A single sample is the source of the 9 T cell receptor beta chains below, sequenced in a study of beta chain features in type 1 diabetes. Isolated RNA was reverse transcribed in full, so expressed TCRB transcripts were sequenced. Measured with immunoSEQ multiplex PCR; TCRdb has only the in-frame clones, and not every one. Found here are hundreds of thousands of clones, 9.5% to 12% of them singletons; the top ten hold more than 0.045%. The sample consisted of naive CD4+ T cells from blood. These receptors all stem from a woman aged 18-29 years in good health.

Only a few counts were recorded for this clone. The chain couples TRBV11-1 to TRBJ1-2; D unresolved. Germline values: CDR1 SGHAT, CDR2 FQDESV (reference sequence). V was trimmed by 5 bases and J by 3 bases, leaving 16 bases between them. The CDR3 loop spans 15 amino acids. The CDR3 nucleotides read TGTGCCAGCAGCCCGCGACTGCGAGACTACTATGGCTACACCTTC. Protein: CASSPRLRDYYGYTF.

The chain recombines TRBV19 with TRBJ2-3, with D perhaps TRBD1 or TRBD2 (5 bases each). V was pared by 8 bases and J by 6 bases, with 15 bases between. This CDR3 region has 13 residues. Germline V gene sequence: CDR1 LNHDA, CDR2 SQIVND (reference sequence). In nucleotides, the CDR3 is TGTGCCAGTTCGGGGCAGAGACGGGATACGCAGTATTTT. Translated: CASSGQRRDTQYF.

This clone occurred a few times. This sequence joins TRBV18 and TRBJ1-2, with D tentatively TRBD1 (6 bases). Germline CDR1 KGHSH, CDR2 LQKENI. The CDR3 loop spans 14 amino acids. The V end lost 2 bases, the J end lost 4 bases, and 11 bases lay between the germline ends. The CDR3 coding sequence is TGTGCCAGCTCACCAGCGACAGGCTCCTATGGCTACACCTTC. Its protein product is CASSPATGSYGYTF. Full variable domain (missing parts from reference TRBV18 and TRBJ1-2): NAGVMQNPRHLVRRRGQEARLRCSPMKGHSHVYWYRQLPEEGLKFMVYLQKENIIDESGMPKERFSAEFPKEGPSILRIQQVVRGDSAAYFCASSPATGSYGYTFGSGTRLTVV.

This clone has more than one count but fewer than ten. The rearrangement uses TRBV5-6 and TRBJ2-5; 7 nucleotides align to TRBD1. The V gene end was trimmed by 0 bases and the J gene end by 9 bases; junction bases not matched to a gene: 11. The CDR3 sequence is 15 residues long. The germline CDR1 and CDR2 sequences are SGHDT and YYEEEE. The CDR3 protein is CASSLDRRGRGAQYF. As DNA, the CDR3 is TGTGCCAGCAGCTTGGATAGAAGGGGGCGAGGGGCCCAGTACTTC.

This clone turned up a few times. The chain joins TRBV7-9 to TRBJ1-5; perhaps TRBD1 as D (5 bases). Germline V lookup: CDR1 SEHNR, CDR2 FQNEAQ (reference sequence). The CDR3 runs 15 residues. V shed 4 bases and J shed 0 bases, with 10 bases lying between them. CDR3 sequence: CASSSPGGSNQPQHF. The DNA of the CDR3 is TGTGCCAGCAGCTCCCCGGGGGGTAGCAATCAGCCCCAGCATTTT.

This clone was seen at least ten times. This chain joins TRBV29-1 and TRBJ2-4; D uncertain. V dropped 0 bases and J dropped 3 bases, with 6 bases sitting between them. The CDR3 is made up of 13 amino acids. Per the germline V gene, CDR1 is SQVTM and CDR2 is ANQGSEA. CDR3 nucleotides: TGCAGCGTTGAAGAGCCCAGCAAAAACATTCAGTACTTC. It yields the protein CSVEEPSKNIQYF.

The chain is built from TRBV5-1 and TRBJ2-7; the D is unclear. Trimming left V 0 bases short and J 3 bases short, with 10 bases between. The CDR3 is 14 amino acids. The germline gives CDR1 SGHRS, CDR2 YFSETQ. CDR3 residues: CASSLGDSNYEQYV. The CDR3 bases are TGCGCCAGCAGCTTGGGCGACTCCAACTACGAGCAGTACGTC.

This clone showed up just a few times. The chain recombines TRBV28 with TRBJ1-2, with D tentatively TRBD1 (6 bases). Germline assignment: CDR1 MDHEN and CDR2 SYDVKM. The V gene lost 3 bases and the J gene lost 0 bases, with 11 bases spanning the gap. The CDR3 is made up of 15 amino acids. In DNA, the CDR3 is TGTGCCAGCAGTTTCACAGGGATCGCTAACTATGGCTACACCTTC. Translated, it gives CASSFTGIANYGYTF.

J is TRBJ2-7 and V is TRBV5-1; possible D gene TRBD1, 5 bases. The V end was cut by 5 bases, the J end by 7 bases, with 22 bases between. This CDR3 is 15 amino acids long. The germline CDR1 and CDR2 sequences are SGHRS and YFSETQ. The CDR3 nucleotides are TGCGCCAGCAGATCAGGGATGAGCATCGGTTCAGAGCAGTACTTC. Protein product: CASRSGMSIGSEQYF.